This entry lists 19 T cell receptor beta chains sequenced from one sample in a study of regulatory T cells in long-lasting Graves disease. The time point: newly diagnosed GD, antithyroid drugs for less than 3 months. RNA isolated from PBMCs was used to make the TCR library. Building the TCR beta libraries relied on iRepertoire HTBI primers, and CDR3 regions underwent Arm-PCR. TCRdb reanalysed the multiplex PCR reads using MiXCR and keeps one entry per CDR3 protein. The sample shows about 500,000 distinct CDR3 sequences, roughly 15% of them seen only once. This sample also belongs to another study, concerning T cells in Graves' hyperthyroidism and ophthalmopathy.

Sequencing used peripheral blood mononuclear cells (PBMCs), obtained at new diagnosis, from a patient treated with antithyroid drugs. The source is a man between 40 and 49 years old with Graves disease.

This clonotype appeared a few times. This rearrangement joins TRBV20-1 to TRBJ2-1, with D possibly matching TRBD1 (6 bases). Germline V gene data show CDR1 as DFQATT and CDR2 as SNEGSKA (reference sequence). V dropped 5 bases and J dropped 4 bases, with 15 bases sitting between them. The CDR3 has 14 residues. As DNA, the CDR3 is TGCAGTGCTGCCGCAGGGGACGGGTACAATGAGCAGTTCTTC. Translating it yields CSAAAGDGYNEQFF.

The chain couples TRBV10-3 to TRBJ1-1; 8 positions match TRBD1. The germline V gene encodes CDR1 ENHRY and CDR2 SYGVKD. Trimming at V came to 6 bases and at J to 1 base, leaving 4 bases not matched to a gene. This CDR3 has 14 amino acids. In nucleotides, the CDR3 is TGTGCCATCAGCCTTGACAGGGGGAACACTGAAGCTTTCTTT. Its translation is CAISLDRGNTEAFF.

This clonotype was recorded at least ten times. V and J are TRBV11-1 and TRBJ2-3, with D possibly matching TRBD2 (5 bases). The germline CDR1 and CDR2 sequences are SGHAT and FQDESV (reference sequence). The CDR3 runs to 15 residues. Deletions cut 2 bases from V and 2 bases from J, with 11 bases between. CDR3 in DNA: TGTGCCAGCAGCTTACGGAGCGGTTTCACAGATACGCAGTATTTT. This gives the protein CASSLRSGFTDTQYF.

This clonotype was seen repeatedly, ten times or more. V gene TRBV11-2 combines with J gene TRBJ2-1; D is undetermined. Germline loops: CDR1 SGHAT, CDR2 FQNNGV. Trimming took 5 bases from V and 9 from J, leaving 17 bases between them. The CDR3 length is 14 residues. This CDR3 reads CASSGSYSLGEQFF. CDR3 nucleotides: TGTGCCAGCAGCGGATCGTATAGCCTCGGTGAGCAGTTCTTC.

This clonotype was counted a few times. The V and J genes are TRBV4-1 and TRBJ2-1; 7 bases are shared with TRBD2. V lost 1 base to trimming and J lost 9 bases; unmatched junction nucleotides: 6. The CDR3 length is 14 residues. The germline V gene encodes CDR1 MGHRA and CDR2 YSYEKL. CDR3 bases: TGCGCCAGCAGCCAAGTTGCGCGGGAGTTTGAGCAGTTCTTC. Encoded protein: CASSQVAREFEQFF.

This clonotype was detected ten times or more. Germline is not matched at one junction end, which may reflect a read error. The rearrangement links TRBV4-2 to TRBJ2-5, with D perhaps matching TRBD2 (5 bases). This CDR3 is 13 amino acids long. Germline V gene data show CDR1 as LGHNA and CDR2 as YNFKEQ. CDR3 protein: CASSQGLQETQYF. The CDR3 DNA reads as TGCGCCAGCAGCCAAGGACTGCAAGAGACCCAGTACTTC.

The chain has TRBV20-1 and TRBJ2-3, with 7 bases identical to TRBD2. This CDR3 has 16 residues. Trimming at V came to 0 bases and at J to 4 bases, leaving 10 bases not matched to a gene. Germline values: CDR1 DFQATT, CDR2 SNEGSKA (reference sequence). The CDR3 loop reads CSARDFGGSPPDTQYF. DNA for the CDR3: TGCAGTGCTAGAGATTTCGGCGGGAGCCCCCCAGATACGCAGTATTTT.

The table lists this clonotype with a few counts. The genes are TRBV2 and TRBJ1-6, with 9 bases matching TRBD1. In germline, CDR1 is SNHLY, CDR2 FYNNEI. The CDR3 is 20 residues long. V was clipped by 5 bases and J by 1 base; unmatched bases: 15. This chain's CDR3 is CASSRAVGTGLLSYNSPLHF. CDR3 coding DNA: TGTGCCAGCAGTCGTGCAGTAGGGACAGGGTTGTTGTCCTATAATTCACCCCTCCACTTT.

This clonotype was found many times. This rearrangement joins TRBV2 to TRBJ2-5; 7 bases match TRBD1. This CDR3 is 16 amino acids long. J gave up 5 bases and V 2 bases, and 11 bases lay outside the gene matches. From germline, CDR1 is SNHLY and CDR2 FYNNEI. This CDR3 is CASSEFDRAIGETQYF. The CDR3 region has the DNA TGTGCCAGCAGTGAATTCGACAGGGCTATAGGGGAGACCCAGTACTTC. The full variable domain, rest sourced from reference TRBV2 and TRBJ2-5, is EPEVTQTPSHQVTQMGQEVILRCVPISNHLYFYWYRQILGQKVEFLVSFYNNEISEKSEIFDDQFSVERPDGSNFTLKIRSTKLEDSAMYFCASSEFDRAIGETQYFGPGTRLLVL.

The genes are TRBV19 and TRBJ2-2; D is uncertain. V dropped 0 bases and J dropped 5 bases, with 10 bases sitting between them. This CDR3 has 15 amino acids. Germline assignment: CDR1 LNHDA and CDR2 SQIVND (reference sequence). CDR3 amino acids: CASSIDGRTTGELFF. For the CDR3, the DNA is TGTGCCAGTAGTATAGACGGACGAACTACCGGGGAGCTGTTTTTT.

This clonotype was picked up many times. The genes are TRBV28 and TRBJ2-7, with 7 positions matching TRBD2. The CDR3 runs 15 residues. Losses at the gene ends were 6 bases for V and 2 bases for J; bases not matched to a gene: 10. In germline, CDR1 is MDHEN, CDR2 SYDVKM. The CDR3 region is CASSNVGGLPYEQYF. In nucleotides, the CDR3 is TGTGCCAGCAGCAATGTGGGGGGGTTACCCTACGAGCAGTACTTC.

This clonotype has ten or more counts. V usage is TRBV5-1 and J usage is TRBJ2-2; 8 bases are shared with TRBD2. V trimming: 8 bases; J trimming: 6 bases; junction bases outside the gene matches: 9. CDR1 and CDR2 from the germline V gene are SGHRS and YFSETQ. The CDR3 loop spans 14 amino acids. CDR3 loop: CASRDRLASGELFF. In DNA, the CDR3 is TGCGCCAGTCGCGACCGACTAGCGTCCGGGGAGCTGTTTTTT.

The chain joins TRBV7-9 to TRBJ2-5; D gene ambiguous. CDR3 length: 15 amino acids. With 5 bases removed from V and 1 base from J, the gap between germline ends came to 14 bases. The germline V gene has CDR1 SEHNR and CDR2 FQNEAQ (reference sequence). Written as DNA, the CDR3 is TGTGCCAGCAGCCCCGGACGGCTGACCCAAGAGACCCAGTACTTC. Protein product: CASSPGRLTQETQYF.

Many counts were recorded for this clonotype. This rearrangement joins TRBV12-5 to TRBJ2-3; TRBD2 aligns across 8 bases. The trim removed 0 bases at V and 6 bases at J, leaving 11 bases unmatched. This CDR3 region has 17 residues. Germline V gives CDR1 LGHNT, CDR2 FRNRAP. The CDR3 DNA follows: TGTGCTAGTGGTTTGGTATATAGCGGGAACTCACGGGATACGCAGTATTTT. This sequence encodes CASGLVYSGNSRDTQYF.

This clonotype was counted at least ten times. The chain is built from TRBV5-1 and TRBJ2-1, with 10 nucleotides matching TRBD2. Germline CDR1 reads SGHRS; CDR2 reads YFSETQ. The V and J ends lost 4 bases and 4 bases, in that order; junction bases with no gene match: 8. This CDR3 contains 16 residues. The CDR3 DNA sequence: TGCGCCAGCAGCCCCGATAGCGGGAGGCCATACAATGAGCAGTTCTTC. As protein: CASSPDSGRPYNEQFF.

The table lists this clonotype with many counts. The CDR3 nucleotides are TGTGCCAGCAGTTACCAGAGTCAGGGGGATGAGCAGTTCTTC. It yields the protein CASSYQSQGDEQFF. J is TRBJ2-1 and V is TRBV2, with 7 bases fitting TRBD1. Germline CDR1 is SNHLY and CDR2 is FYNNEI. The CDR3 is made up of 14 amino acids. V gave up 5 bases and J gave up 8 bases; unmatched junction bases: 9.

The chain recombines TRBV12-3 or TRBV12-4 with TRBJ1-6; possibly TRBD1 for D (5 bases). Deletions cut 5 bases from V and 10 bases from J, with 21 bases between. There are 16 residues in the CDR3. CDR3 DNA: TGTGCCAGCAGTCCCAGGGTCAGGGAGAGAGACTCACCCCTCCACTTT. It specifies CASSPRVRERDSPLHF.

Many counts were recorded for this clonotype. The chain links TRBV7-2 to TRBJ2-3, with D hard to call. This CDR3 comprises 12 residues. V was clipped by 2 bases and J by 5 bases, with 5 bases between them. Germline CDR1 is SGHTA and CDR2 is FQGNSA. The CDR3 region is CASSLMRDTQYF. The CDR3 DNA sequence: TGTGCCAGCAGCTTAATGAGAGATACGCAGTATTTT.

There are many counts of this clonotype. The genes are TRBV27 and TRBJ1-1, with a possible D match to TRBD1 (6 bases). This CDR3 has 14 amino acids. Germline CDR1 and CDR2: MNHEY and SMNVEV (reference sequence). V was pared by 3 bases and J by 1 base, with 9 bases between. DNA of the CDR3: TGTGCCAGCAGTTTCAGGGGTCGGAACACTGAAGCTTTCTTT. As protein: CASSFRGRNTEAFF.